A single sample gave rise to the 29 T cell receptor beta chains below, sequenced in a study of blood T cell repertoires in COVID-19 (dated by TCRdb to 2018 to 2020). The receptor library was made with the immunoSEQ multiplex PCR assay. TCRdb retrieved this table from immuneACCESS and kept in-frame rearrangements only. Not all clones are present; in checked studies, unresolved V genes account for under half, and no reason is known for the remainder. Here the sample has about 62,000 clones; around 85% occur a single time. The top ten hold roughly 20% of the sample. The sequencing sample was made of peripheral blood. All receptors come from a man in his fifties or sixties with acute or convalescent COVID-19.

The chain joins TRBV11-2 to TRBJ2-7; 12 bases agree with TRBD2. Germline trimming cut 5 bases from V and 1 base from J; bases unmatched to any gene: 9. This CDR3 has 17 residues. Germline V gives CDR1 SGHAT, CDR2 FQNNGV. In DNA form, the CDR3 reads TGTGCCAGCAGCCCTGGACTAGCGGGGTCGAGTTCCTACGAGCAGTACTTC. Translation gives CASSPGLAGSSSYEQYF.

This clone appeared once. This rearrangement joins TRBV10-3 to TRBJ2-6; 8 bases are shared with TRBD1. This CDR3 has 15 residues. With 5 bases clipped from V and 2 bases from J, the junction kept 2 bases outside the gene matches. The germline gives CDR1 ENHRY, CDR2 SYGVKD. CDR3 coding DNA: TGTGCCATCAGTTACAGGGGGGCTGGGGCCAACGTCCTGACTTTC. Translated, it gives CAISYRGAGANVLTF.

Comments on this clone: Within the sample, other DNA sequences also encode this same CDR3. The CDR3 sequence: CASSLVGLAYNEQFF. The DNA for the CDR3 is TGTGCCAGCAGTTTAGTGGGACTAGCGTACAATGAGCAGTTCTTC. The rearrangement uses TRBV27 and TRBJ2-1; the match to TRBD2 covers 10 bases. The germline gives CDR1 MNHEY, CDR2 SMNVEV (reference sequence). The CDR3 runs 15 residues. V shed 2 bases, J shed 4 bases, and the junction held 2 bases outside the gene matches.

The chain employs TRBV5-1 and TRBJ2-2, with 12 bases aligning to TRBD2. CDR3 length equals 16 residues. With V trimmed by 0 bases and J by 4 bases, 1 base remained unmatched. Germline V gene lookup returns CDR1 SGHRS and CDR2 YFSETQ. In DNA form, the CDR3 reads TGCGCCAGCAGCTTGGGACTAGCGGGAGTCACCGGGGAGCTGTTTTTT. It translates to CASSLGLAGVTGELFF.

The V and J genes are TRBV7-8 and TRBJ1-4; D unresolved. The CDR3 runs 15 residues. Trimming removed 4 bases from V and 7 bases from J, with 16 bases in between. Germline CDR1 and CDR2: SGHVS and FQNEAQ. CDR3: CASSWLPDRGEKLFF. The CDR3 DNA sequence: TGTGCCAGCAGCTGGTTACCGGACCGGGGTGAAAAACTGTTTTTT.

The J gene is TRBJ2-1, the V gene TRBV9; 11 positions agree with TRBD2. V dropped 4 bases and J dropped 3; count of bases not matched to a gene: 6. This CDR3 region has 16 residues. Germline assignment: CDR1 SGDLS and CDR2 YYNGEE. The DNA for the CDR3 is TGTGCCAGCAGCACCTCTAGCGGGAGGAGCTACAATGAGCAGTTCTTC. Its translation is CASSTSSGRSYNEQFF. Combining the CDR3 with reference TRBV9 and TRBJ2-1 gives the whole variable domain DSGVTQTPKHLITATGQRVTLRCSPRSGDLSVYWYQQSLDQGLQFLIQYYNGEERAKGNILERFSAQQFPDLHSELNLSSLELGDSALYFCASSTSSGRSYNEQFFGPGTRLTVL.

V gene TRBV6-6 combines with J gene TRBJ2-2; D not resolved. Germline V lookup: CDR1 MNHNY, CDR2 SVGAGI (reference sequence). This CDR3 contains 13 residues. Deletions cut 3 bases from V and 6 bases from J, with 8 bases between. Here the CDR3 reads CASSYRQAGELFF. Here the CDR3 DNA reads TGTGCCAGCAGTTATAGGCAGGCCGGGGAGCTGTTTTTT.

This chain uses TRBV2 with TRBJ2-6; a possible D gene is TRBD2 (7 bases). CDR3 length: 20 amino acids. CDR1 SNHLY and CDR2 FYNNEI come from the germline V gene. The ends were cut back, 3 bases at V and 0 bases at J, with 21 bases in the middle. In nucleotides, the CDR3 is TGTGCCAGCAGTGATGGGTTCGGGGGCGGGAGTTACTCTGGGGCCAACGTCCTGACTTTC. This translates into CASSDGFGGGSYSGANVLTF. The full variable domain, completed using reference TRBV2 and TRBJ2-6, is EPEVTQTPSHQVTQMGQEVILRCVPISNHLYFYWYRQILGQKVEFLVSFYNNEISEKSEIFDDQFSVERPDGSNFTLKIRSTKLEDSAMYFCASSDGFGGGSYSGANVLTFGAGSRLTVL.

V and J are TRBV7-8 and TRBJ2-2; TRBD2 aligns across 8 bases. Losses at the gene ends were 1 base for V and 5 bases for J; bases not matched to a gene: 12. The V gene's germline CDR1 is SGHVS and CDR2 FQNEAQ. The CDR3 is 18 residues long. CDR3 coding DNA: TGTGCCAGCAGCTTAGGGACTGTACGGGGGGGTAAGACCGGGGAGCTGTTTTTT. This translates into CASSLGTVRGGKTGELFF.

V and J are TRBV6-5 and TRBJ2-2, with D perhaps TRBD2 (6 bases). CDR3 length: 16 amino acids. Germline CDR1 MNHEY, CDR2 SVGAGI. The ends were cut back, 2 bases at V and 5 bases at J, with 15 bases in the middle. The chain's CDR3 is CASSYGSGRWTGELFF. CDR3 bases: TGTGCCAGCAGTTACGGTTCCGGGAGATGGACCGGGGAGCTGTTTTTT.

The chain has TRBV30 and TRBJ1-6; 9 positions match TRBD1. CDR1 is GTSNPN and CDR2 is SVGIG in the germline V gene (reference sequence). This CDR3 has 14 amino acids. V gave up 8 bases and J gave up 4 bases; unmatched junction bases: 6. The DNA of the CDR3 is TGTGCCATCACAGGGGGCGGTTATAATTCACCCCTCCACTTT. Translating it yields CAITGGGYNSPLHF.

The chain joins TRBV19 to TRBJ2-7; D uncertain. Germline V gives CDR1 LNHDA, CDR2 SQIVND (reference sequence). With 6 bases removed from V and 4 bases from J, the gap between germline ends came to 13 bases. The CDR3 sequence is 13 residues long. The CDR3 spells CASSMGPRYEQYF. The CDR3 coding sequence is TGTGCCAGTAGCATGGGTCCGAGGTACGAGCAGTACTTC.

This clone has only a few counts. The V call is TRBV19, the J call TRBJ2-3; D remains unclear. CDR3 length equals 16 residues. Trimming cost V 4 bases and J 2 bases, with 16 bases left between them. The germline V gene has CDR1 LNHDA and CDR2 SQIVND (reference sequence). The CDR3 loop is CASSTSPPNYTDTQYF. For the CDR3, the DNA is TGTGCCAGTAGTACCTCTCCTCCCAACTACACAGATACGCAGTATTTT.

The genes are TRBV28 and TRBJ1-1; D unresolved. Trimming removed 4 bases at V and 5 bases at J, with 14 bases between. Germline lookup yields CDR1 MDHEN and CDR2 SYDVKM. There are 14 residues in the CDR3. The CDR3 region is CASSSPGGRTEAFF. DNA of the CDR3: TGTGCCAGCAGTTCGCCGGGTGGTCGGACTGAAGCTTTCTTT. Combining the CDR3 with reference TRBV28 and TRBJ1-1 gives the whole variable domain DVKVTQSSRYLVKRTGEKVFLECVQDMDHENMFWYRQDPGLGLRLIYFSYDVKMKEKGDIPEGYSVSREKKERFSLILESASTNQTSMYLCASSSPGGRTEAFFGQGTRLTVV.

The gene calls are TRBV11-2 and TRBJ1-1; no clear D gene. V was trimmed by 1 base and J by 10 bases, leaving 13 bases between them. Germline loops: CDR1 SGHAT, CDR2 FQNNGV. The CDR3 extends over 13 amino acids. In DNA, the CDR3 is TGTGCCAGCAGCTTAGTGGGCAGTGTACGAGCTTTCTTT. Protein product: CASSLVGSVRAFF.

The chain joins TRBV18 to TRBJ2-2; tentatively, D is TRBD1 (5 bases). The V gene lost 6 bases and the J gene lost 0 bases, with 14 bases spanning the gap. In germline, CDR1 is KGHSH, CDR2 LQKENI. This CDR3 is 16 amino acids long. CDR3 protein: CASSPLGPPNTGELFF. As DNA, the CDR3 is TGTGCCAGCTCGCCGCTGGGGCCTCCGAACACCGGGGAGCTGTTTTTT.

This rearrangement joins TRBV19 to TRBJ2-1; D might be TRBD2 (6 bases). CDR1 LNHDA and CDR2 SQIVND come from the germline V gene (reference sequence). V was cut by 5 bases and J by 6 bases, with 14 bases left in between. This CDR3 has 14 residues. The CDR3 nucleotides read TGTGCCAGTAGTTTCAGCCGACTAGGCAATGAGCAGTTCTTC. It codes for CASSFSRLGNEQFF.

The chain joins TRBV4-2 to TRBJ2-1, with 8 bases matching TRBD2. The trim removed 4 bases at V and 6 bases at J, leaving 8 bases unmatched. CDR3 length equals 15 residues. The germline V gene encodes CDR1 LGHNA and CDR2 YNFKEQ. CDR3 protein: CASSPREGPVNEQFF. The CDR3 coding sequence is TGTGCCAGCAGCCCCCGGGAGGGTCCTGTCAATGAGCAGTTCTTC.

In DNA form, the CDR3 reads TGCGCCAGCAGCCAAGCAAGGAGGCCTGCGGGAGATACGCAGTATTTT. The encoded protein is CASSQARRPAGDTQYF. The V and J genes are TRBV4-1 and TRBJ2-3; maybe TRBD2 (5 bases). This CDR3 comprises 16 residues. Trimming removed 1 base at V and 5 bases at J, with 16 bases between. The germline CDR1 and CDR2 sequences are MGHRA and YSYEKL.

This clone was seen a handful of times. The chain has TRBV28 and TRBJ1-4, with D tentatively TRBD1 (6 bases). Trimming removed 2 bases at V and 0 bases at J, with 10 bases between. Germline V CDR1 and CDR2: MDHEN, SYDVKM. The CDR3 extends over 16 amino acids. Here the CDR3 reads CASSLRGAATNEKLFF. The CDR3 DNA is TGTGCCAGCAGTTTACGGGGGGCTGCAACTAATGAAAAACTGTTTTTT.

The V call is TRBV5-1, the J call TRBJ1-6, with 9 bases aligning to TRBD1. V shed 4 bases and J 10 bases; nucleotides not matched to a gene: 6. Germline CDR1 reads SGHRS; CDR2 reads YFSETQ. The CDR3 is 14 amino acids. The DNA of the CDR3 is TGCGCCAGCAGCAGGGACAGGGAGAAATCACCCCTCCACTTT. This encodes CASSRDREKSPLHF.

This chain links TRBV28 with TRBJ1-5, with D possibly being TRBD1 (6 bases). The germline V gene encodes CDR1 MDHEN and CDR2 SYDVKM. Trimming removed 1 base at V and 1 base at J, with 17 bases between. There are 18 residues in the CDR3. This CDR3 is CASSLFAQGPWSNQPQHF. Here the CDR3 DNA reads TGTGCCAGCAGTTTATTCGCACAGGGACCTTGGAGCAATCAGCCCCAGCATTTT.

The chain employs TRBV29-1 and TRBJ2-7; 7 positions agree with TRBD2. V dropped 4 bases and J dropped 7; count of bases not matched to a gene: 4. The CDR3 is 11 residues long. The germline gives CDR1 SQVTM, CDR2 ANQGSEA. The CDR3 coding sequence is TGCAGCGTTGGGGGGAGGGGTGAGCAGTACTTC. Amino acids: CSVGGRGEQYF.

Only one count was recorded for this clone. The chain recombines TRBV12-2 with TRBJ2-2; the table gives TRBD1 as D, unverified against the DNA. TRBV12-2 is a documented pseudogene. CDR3 length: 14 amino acids. The CDR3 loop is CASRLGPDTGELFF. The CDR3 DNA reads as TGTGCAAGTCGCTTGGGGCCGGACACCGGGGAGCTGTTTTTT.

Concerning this clone: The junction differs from germline at one of its ends, possibly a read error. Distinct nucleotide sequences in the sample also encode this CDR3. The V gene is TRBV13, the J gene TRBJ1-1; TRBD1 might be the D (6 bases). CDR1 is PRHDT, CDR2 FYEKMQ, per germline (reference sequence). The CDR3 runs 13 residues. CDR3 bases: TGTGCCAGCAGCGTAGGTAGGGGGACTGAAGCTTTCTTT. This translates into CASSVGRGTEAFF.

The V and J genes are TRBV7-2 and TRBJ1-4; maybe TRBD1 (6 bases). The CDR3 has 18 amino acids. Germline values: CDR1 SGHTA, CDR2 FQGNSA. V was cut by 4 bases and J by 2 bases, with 20 bases left in between. CDR3: CASSSSTGFGWTNEKLFF. The CDR3 DNA reads as TGTGCCAGCAGCTCGAGTACAGGGTTCGGCTGGACTAATGAAAAACTGTTTTTT.

This clone has just one count. The chain carries TRBV30 and TRBJ1-6; D not resolved. Deletions cut 0 bases from V and 9 bases from J, with 12 bases between. Germline V gene data show CDR1 as GTSNPN and CDR2 as SVGIG (reference sequence). The CDR3 has 14 residues. For the CDR3, the DNA is TGTGCCTGGAGTGTAGGAGTCTTCGGTTCACCCCTCCACTTT. Amino acids: CAWSVGVFGSPLHF.

V and J are TRBV7-9 and TRBJ2-3, with TRBD1 matching over 7 bases. With 6 bases clipped from V and 7 bases from J, the junction kept 16 bases outside the gene matches. This CDR3 contains 16 residues. Germline values: CDR1 SEHNR, CDR2 FQNEAQ (reference sequence). Written as DNA, the CDR3 is TGTGCCAGCAGTCCGGACAGGCTTGAAGGTGGAAATACGCAGTATTTT. Translated: CASSPDRLEGGNTQYF.

The chain recombines TRBV15 with TRBJ1-2, with D perhaps TRBD1 (6 bases). This CDR3 comprises 16 residues. Trimming shortened V by 2 bases and J by 7 bases, and 20 bases separated the two germline ends. CDR1 and CDR2 from the germline V gene are LNHNV and YYDKDF (reference sequence). The CDR3 loop reads CATSRLRGQGTSGYTF. Here the CDR3 DNA reads TGTGCCACCAGCAGACTGCGGGGGCAGGGGACCTCTGGCTACACCTTC.